This TCR beta chain was retrieved from a study of post-analysis software for immune sequencing data. For the study at large: Patients had relapsing-remitting, secondary progressive or progressive-relapsing multiple sclerosis; some lacked subtype.

Unique-molecular-identifier-tagged TCR beta cDNA libraries were used. The authors obtained about 520,000 cDNA molecules from roughly 1 to 10 million T cells. Via MiXCR, TCRdb re-called the PCR reads, giving one row per CDR3 protein. This table has about 820,000 distinct CDR3 sequences, roughly 50% appearing once. Whole-study findings and limits: Under the F measure, samples that were prepared in one batch clustered strongly together.

Regarding this clonotype: Antigen: not known.

The source is a girl aged 5 to 17 with multiple sclerosis. The sample taken for sequencing was blood.

For the CDR3, the DNA is TGTGCCAGCAGTTTATCGCAGGGGGCCGACGAGCAGTACTTC. Protein sequence: CASSLSQGADEQYF. The genes are TRBV12-3 or TRBV12-4 and TRBJ2-7, with TRBD1 identical over 8 bases. V dropped 2 bases and J dropped 5; count of bases not matched to a gene: 5. This CDR3 spans 14 amino acids.